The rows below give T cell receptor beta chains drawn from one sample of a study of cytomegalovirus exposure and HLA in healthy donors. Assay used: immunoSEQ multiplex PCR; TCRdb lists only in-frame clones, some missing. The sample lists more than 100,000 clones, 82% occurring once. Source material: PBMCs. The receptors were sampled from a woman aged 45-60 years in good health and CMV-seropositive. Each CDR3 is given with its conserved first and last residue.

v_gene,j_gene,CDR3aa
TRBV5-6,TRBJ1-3,CASSLAGPSGNTIYF
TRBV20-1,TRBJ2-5,CSARREETQYF
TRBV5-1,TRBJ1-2,CASSLETGGSYGYTF
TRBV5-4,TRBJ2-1,CASSLAPGLAGGEEQFF
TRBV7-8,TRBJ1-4,CASRTQGAGEKLFF
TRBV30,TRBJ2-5,CAWTLLANQETQYF
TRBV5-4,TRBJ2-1,CASSSAGGTYNEQFF
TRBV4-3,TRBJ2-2,CASSQEGAQDTGELFF
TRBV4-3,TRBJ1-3,CASSGLLTGAGNTIYF
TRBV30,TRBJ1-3,CAWSVSGGSGNTIYF
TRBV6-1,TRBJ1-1,CASSENGQGEAFF
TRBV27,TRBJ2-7,CASSLNSWYEQYF
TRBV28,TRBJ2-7,CASSWRGQPDYEQYF
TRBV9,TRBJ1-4,CASSVGGINEKLFF
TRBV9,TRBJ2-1,CASSYWGGIDEQFF
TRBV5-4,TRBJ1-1,CASSLVQGAHAEAFF
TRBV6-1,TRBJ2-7,CASSMFLYYEQYF
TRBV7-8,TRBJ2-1,CASSLRGGINNEQFF
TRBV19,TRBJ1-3,CASSIIPSHRDRVSVGNTIYF
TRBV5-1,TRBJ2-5,CASSSLAGVAETQYF
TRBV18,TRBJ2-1,CASSPGAGAYNEQFF
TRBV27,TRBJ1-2,CASSRLSTGDYGYTF
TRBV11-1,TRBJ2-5,CASSLGGIGETQYF
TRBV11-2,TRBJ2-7,CASSSRRNAGDHYEQYF
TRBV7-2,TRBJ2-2,CASSPPAGGYTGELFF
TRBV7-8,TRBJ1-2,CASSLVIRGQEIYGYTF
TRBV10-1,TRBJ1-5,CASSESAGQSNQPQHF
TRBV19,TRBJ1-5,CASSFATGAPLGEPQHF
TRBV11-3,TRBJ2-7,CASSRGQGADEQYF
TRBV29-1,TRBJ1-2,CSVRGAYGYTF
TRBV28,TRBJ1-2,CASSWQGEWNGYTF
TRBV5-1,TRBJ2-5,CASKWTGLDGQYF
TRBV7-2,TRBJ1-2,CASSLQYNYGYTF
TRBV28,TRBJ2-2,CACQGAGTGELFF
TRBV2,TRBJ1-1,CASRIQGFTEAFF
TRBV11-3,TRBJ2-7,CASSSGGGEQYF